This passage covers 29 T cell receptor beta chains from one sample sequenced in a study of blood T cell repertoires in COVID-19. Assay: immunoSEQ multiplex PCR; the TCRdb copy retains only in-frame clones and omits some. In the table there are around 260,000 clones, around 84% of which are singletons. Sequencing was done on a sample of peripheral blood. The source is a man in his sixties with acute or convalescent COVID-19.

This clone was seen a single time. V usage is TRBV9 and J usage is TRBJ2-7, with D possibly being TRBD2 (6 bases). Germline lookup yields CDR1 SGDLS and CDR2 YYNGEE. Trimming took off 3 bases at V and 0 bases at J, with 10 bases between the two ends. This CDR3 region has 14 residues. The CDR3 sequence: CASSGDSHSYEQYF. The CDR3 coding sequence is TGTGCCAGCAGCGGGGACTCCCACTCCTACGAGCAGTACTTC.

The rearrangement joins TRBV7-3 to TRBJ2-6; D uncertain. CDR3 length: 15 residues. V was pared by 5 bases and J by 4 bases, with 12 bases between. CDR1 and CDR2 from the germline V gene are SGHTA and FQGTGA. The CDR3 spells CASSPGGAGANVLTF. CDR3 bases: TGTGCCAGCAGCCCCGGCGGTGCAGGGGCCAACGTCCTGACTTTC. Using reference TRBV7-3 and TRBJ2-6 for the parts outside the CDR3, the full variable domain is GAGVSQTPSNKVTEKGKYVELRCDPISGHTALYWYRQSLGQGPEFLIYFQGTGAADDSGLPNDRFFAVRPEGSVSTLKIQRTERGDSAVYLCASSPGGAGANVLTFGAGSRLTVL.

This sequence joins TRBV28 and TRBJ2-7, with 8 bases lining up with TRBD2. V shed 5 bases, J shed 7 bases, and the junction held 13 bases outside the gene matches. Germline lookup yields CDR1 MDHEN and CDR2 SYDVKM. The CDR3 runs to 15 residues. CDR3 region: CASSPGGGGRGEQYF. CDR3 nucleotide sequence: TGTGCCAGCAGTCCCGGGGGGGGCGGGAGAGGTGAGCAGTACTTC.

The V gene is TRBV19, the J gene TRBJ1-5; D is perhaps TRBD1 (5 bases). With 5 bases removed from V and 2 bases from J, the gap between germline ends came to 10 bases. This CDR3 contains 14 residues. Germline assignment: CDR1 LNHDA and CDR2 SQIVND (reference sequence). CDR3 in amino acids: CASSPGYGNQPQHF. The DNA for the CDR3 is TGTGCCAGTAGTCCAGGGTATGGCAATCAGCCCCAGCATTTT.

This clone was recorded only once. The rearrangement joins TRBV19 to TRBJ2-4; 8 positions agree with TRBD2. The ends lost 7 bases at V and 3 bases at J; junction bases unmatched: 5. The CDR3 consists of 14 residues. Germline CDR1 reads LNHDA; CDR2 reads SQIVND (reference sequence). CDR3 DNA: TGTGCCAGTAACTCAGCGGGAGACAAAAACATTCAGTACTTC. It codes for CASNSAGDKNIQYF.

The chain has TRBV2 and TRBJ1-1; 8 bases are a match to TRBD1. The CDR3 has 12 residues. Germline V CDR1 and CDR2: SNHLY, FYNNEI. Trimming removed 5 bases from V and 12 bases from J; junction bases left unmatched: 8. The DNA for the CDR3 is TGTGCCAGCAGTTCGGACAGGGCGGTGACTTTCTTT. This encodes CASSSDRAVTFF. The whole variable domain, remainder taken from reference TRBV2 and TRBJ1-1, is EPEVTQTPSHQVTQMGQEVILRCVPISNHLYFYWYRQILGQKVEFLVSFYNNEISEKSEIFDDQFSVERPDGSNFTLKIRSTKLEDSAMYFCASSSDRAVTFFGQGTRLTVV.

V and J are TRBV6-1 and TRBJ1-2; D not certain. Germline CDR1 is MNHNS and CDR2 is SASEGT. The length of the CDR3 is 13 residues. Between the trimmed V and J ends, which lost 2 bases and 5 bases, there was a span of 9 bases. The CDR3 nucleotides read TGTGCCAGCAGTGAACAGGAGGGATATGGCTACACCTTC. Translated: CASSEQEGYGYTF.

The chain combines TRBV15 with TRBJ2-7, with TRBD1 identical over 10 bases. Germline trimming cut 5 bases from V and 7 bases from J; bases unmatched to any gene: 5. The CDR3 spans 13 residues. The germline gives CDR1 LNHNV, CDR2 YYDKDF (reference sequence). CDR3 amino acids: CATSVRDRGEQYF. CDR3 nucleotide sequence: TGTGCCACCAGCGTCCGGGACAGGGGAGAGCAGTACTTC.

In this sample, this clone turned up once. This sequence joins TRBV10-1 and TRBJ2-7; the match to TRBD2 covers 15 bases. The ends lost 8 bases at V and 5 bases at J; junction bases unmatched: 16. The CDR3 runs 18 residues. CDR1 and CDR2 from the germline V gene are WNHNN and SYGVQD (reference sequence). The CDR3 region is CASPEKGTSGRRGNEQYF. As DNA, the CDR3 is TGCGCCAGCCCCGAGAAGGGGACTAGCGGGAGGAGAGGGAACGAGCAGTACTTC.

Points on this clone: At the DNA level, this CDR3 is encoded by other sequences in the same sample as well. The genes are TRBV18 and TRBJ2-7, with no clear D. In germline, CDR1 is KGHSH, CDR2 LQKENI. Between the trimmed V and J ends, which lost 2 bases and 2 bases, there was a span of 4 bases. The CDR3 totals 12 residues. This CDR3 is CASSPRAYEQYF. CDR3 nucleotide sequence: TGTGCCAGCTCACCAAGAGCCTACGAGCAGTACTTC.

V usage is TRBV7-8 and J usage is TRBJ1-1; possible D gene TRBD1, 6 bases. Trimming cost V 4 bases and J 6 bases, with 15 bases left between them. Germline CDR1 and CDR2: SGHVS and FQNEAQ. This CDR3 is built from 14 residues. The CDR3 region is CASSSRTQGPEAFF. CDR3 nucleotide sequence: TGTGCCAGCAGCTCACGGACACAGGGCCCTGAAGCTTTCTTT. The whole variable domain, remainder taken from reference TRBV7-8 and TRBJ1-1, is GAGVSQSPRYKVAKRGQDVALRCDPISGHVSLFWYQQALGQGPEFLTYFQNEAQLDKSGLPSDRFFAERPEGSVSTLKIQRTQQEDSAVYLCASSSRTQGPEAFFGQGTRLTVV.

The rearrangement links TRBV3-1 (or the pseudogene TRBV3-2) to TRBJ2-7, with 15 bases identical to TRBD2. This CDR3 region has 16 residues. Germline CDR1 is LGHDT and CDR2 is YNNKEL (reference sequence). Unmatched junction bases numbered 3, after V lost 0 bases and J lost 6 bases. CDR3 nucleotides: TGTGCCAGCAGCCAAGACTGGGGACTAGCGGGAGGCGAGCAGTACTTC. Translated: CASSQDWGLAGGEQYF.

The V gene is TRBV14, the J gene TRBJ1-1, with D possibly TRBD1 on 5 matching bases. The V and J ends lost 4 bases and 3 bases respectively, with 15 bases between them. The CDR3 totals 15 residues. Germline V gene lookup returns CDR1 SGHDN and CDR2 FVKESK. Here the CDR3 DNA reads TGTGCCAGCAGCCCCAGGGTTGGTGGGCACACTGAAGCTTTCTTT. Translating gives CASSPRVGGHTEAFF.

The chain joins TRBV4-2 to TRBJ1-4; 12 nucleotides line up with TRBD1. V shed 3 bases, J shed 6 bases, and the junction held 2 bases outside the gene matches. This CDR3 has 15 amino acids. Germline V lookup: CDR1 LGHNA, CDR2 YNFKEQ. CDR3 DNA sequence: TGTGCCAGCAGCCAGGGACAGGGGGCGGATGAAAAACTGTTTTTT. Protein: CASSQGQGADEKLFF.

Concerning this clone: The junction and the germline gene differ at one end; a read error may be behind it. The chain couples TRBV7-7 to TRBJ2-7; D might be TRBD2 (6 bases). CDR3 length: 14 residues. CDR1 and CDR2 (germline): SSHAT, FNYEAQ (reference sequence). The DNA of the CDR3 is TGTGCTAGCAGCTTAGAAGGAGGGCTGGGCGAGCAGTACTTC. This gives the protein CASSLEGGLGEQYF. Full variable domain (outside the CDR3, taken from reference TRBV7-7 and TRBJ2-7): GAGVSQSPRYKVTKRGQDVTLRCDPISSHATLYWYQQALGQGPEFLTYFNYEAQPDKSGLPSDRFSAERPEGSISTLTIQRTEQRDSAMYRCASSLEGGLGEQYFGPGTRLTVT.

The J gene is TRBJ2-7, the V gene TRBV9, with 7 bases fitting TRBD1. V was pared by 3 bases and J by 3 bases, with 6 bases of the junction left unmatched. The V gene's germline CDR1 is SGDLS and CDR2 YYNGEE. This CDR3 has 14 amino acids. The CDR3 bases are TGTGCCAGCAGCGGCGACAGGGTCGGCTACGAGCAGTACTTC. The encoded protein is CASSGDRVGYEQYF.

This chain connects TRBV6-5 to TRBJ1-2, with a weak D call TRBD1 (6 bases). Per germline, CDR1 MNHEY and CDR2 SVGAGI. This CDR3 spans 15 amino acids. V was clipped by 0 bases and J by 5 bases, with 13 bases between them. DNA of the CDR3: TGTGCCAGCAGTTACTCCGTACTCGGACAGTATGGCTACACCTTC. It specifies CASSYSVLGQYGYTF.

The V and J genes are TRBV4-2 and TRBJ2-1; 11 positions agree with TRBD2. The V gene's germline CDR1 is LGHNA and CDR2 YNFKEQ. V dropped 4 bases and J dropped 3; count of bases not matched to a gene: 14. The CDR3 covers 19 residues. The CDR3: CASSPDRHGLAGGYNEQFF. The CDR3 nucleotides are TGTGCCAGCAGCCCGGACAGGCATGGGCTAGCGGGAGGCTACAATGAGCAGTTCTTC.

This CDR3 is CASRLDSAGNTEAFF. For the CDR3, the DNA is TGTGCCAGCAGGCTGGACAGCGCGGGGAACACTGAAGCTTTCTTT. The rearrangement uses TRBV27 and TRBJ1-1; TRBD1 might be the D (6 bases). This CDR3 region has 15 residues. With 6 bases removed from V and 1 base from J, the gap between germline ends came to 15 bases. Germline V CDR1 and CDR2: MNHEY, SMNVEV (reference sequence).

The CDR3 coding sequence is TGTGCCAGCAGCCCCCCATCGAACACTGAAGCTTTCTTT. Protein sequence: CASSPPSNTEAFF. The chain joins TRBV12-3 or TRBV12-4 to TRBJ1-1; D is ambiguous. CDR3 size: 13 residues. V lost 6 bases and J lost 1, with 9 bases in between.

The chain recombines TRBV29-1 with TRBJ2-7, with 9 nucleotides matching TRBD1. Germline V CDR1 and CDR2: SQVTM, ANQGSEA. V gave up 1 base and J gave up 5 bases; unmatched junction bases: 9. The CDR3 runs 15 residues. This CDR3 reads CSVEGQTGGIHEQYF. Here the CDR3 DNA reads TGCAGCGTTGAAGGTCAAACAGGGGGCATACACGAGCAGTACTTC.

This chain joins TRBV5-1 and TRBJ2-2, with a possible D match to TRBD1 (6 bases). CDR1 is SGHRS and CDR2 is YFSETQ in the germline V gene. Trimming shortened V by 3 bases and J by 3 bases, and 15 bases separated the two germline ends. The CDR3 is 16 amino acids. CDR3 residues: CASSWTRDTYTGELFF. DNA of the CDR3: TGCGCCAGCAGCTGGACCCGGGACACCTACACCGGGGAGCTGTTTTTT. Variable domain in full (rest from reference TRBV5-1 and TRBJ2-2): KAGVTQTPRYLIKTRGQQVTLSCSPISGHRSVSWYQQTPGQGLQFLFEYFSETQRNKGNFPGRFSGRQFSNSRSEMNVSTLELGDSALYLCASSWTRDTYTGELFFGEGSRLTVL.

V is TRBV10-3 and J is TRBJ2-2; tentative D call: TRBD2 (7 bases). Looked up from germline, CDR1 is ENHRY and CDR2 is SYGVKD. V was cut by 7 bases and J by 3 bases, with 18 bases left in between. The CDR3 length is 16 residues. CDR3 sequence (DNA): TGTGCCATCAAGGCAAGGGGGGGCGTTGACACCGGGGAGCTGTTTTTT. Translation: CAIKARGGVDTGELFF.

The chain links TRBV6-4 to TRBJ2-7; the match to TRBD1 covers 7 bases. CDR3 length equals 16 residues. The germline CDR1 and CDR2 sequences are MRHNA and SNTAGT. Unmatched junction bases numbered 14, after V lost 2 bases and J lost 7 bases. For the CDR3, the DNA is TGTGCCAGCAGTGACCCCCCCGGGACAGTCCAAGGGGAGCAGTACTTC. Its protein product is CASSDPPGTVQGEQYF.

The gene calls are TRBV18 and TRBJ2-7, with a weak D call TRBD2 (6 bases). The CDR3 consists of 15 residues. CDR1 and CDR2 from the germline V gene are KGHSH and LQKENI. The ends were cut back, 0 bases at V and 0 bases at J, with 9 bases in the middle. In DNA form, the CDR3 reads TGTGCCAGCTCACCACCGGGACTGAACTCCTACGAGCAGTACTTC. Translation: CASSPPGLNSYEQYF.

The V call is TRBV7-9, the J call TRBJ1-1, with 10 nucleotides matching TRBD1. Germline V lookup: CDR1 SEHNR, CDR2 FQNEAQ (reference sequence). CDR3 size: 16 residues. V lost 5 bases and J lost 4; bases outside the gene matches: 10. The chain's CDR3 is CASSDRGQGEGTEAFF. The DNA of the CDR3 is TGTGCCAGCAGCGACCGTGGACAGGGGGAGGGCACTGAAGCTTTCTTT.

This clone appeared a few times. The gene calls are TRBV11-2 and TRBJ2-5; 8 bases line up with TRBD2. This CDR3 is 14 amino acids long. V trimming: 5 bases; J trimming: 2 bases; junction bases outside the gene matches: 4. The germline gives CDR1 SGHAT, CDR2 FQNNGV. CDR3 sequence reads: CASSRASGQETQYF. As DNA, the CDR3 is TGTGCCAGCAGCCGTGCTAGCGGGCAAGAGACCCAGTACTTC.

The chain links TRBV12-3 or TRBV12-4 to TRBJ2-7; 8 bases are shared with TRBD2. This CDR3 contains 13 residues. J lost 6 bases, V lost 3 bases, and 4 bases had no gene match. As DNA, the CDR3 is TGTGCCAGCAGTTTCCGGGGGGGCAGCGAGCAGTACTTC. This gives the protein CASSFRGGSEQYF.

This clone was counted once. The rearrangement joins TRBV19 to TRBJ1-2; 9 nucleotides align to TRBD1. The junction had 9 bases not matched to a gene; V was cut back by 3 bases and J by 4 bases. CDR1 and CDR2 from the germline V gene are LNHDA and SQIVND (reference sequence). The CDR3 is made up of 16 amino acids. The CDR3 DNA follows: TGTGCCAGTAGTATTGGGGACAGGGCCCCGATCTATGGCTACACCTTC. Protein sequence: CASSIGDRAPIYGYTF.